The 11 T cell receptor beta chains in this list originate from one sample, sequenced in a study of T-cell memory formation after mild COVID-19. TCRdb ran MiXCR on the 5' RACE reads and lists one entry per CDR3 protein. The sample contains around 420,000 distinct CDR3 sequences, roughly 26% of which appear only once. Sequenced material: PBMCs or a T cell subset sorted from them (not recorded which). Source of these receptors: an adult woman who had mild COVID-19 (a few samples of this study predate the infection). Cell type and time point are not known.

This rearrangement joins TRBV6-2 or TRBV6-3 to TRBJ2-7; 7 positions match TRBD1. CDR1 MNHEY and CDR2 SVGEGT come from the germline V gene. With V trimmed by 7 bases and J by 0 bases, 3 bases remained unmatched. CDR3 length: 13 residues. The CDR3 sequence is CASKGQNSYEQYF. The CDR3 nucleotides are TGTGCCAGCAAGGGACAGAACTCCTACGAGCAGTACTTC.

This clonotype has more than one count but fewer than ten. The chain combines TRBV5-1 with TRBJ2-5; D may correspond to TRBD1 or TRBD2 (5 bases each). The V gene's germline CDR1 is SGHRS and CDR2 YFSETQ. Trimming pared 4 bases from V and 2 bases from J, leaving 15 bases between. The CDR3 runs to 15 residues. CDR3 residues: CASSQGTSTQETQYF. CDR3 nucleotides: TGCGCCAGCAGCCAAGGGACCTCCACACAAGAGACCCAGTACTTC. The full variable domain, in which reference TRBV5-1 and TRBJ2-5 provide the parts outside the CDR3, is KAGVTQTPRYLIKTRGQQVTLSCSPISGHRSVSWYQQTPGQGLQFLFEYFSETQRNKGNFPGRFSGRQFSNSRSEMNVSTLELGDSALYLCASSQGTSTQETQYFGPGTRLLVL.

This clonotype has only a few counts. The CDR3 spells CASSQDRAAFF. The CDR3 nucleotides read TGTGCCAGCAGCCAAGATCGGGCGGCTTTCTTT. V is TRBV3-1 and J is TRBJ1-1, with D unclear. The CDR3 extends over 11 amino acids. Germline loops: CDR1 LGHDT, CDR2 YNNKEL (reference sequence). V shed 0 bases and J shed 11 bases, with 7 bases lying between them.

This clonotype has only a few counts. The chain joins TRBV25-1 to TRBJ1-1; TRBD1 is a possible D gene (5 bases). CDR3 length equals 13 residues. The V end was cut by 4 bases, the J end by 7 bases, with 13 bases between. The germline V gene has CDR1 MGHDK and CDR2 SYGVNS. This CDR3 reads CASSASGTSEAFF. In DNA form, the CDR3 reads TGTGCCAGCAGTGCCTCCGGGACGAGTGAAGCTTTCTTT.

The chain couples TRBV7-9 to TRBJ2-5; tentatively, D is TRBD1 or TRBD2 (6 bases each). The CDR3 totals 17 residues. V gave up 0 bases and J gave up 5 bases, with 19 bases separating them. Germline assignment: CDR1 SEHNR and CDR2 FQNEAQ (reference sequence). CDR3 nucleotide sequence: TGTGCCAGCAGCTTAGCACAGGGAGGCGTTCGCGTGGAGACCCAGTACTTC. Amino acids: CASSLAQGGVRVETQYF.

This chain uses TRBV5-6 with TRBJ1-6; 7 nucleotides align to TRBD1. CDR3 length: 16 residues. Trimming removed 4 bases from V and 4 bases from J; junction bases left unmatched: 8. CDR1 and CDR2 from the germline V gene are SGHDT and YYEEEE. In DNA form, the CDR3 reads TGTGCCAGCAGCAGAATACCGGGACAGTATAATTCACCCCTCCACTTT. It translates to CASSRIPGQYNSPLHF.

This clonotype came up a few times. This chain joins TRBV7-3 and TRBJ2-5; 9 bases line up with TRBD2. V dropped 5 bases and J dropped 14; count of bases not matched to a gene: 12. The germline V gene has CDR1 SGHTA and CDR2 FQGTGA. The CDR3 covers 13 residues. CDR3 region: CASSPTPGAGGYF. The CDR3 DNA reads TGTGCCAGCAGCCCCACCCCCGGAGCGGGGGGATACTTC.

The gene calls are TRBV6-4 and TRBJ2-1; 9 positions agree with TRBD1. After removal of 5 bases from V and 8 bases from J, the junction contained 7 bases not matched to a gene. This CDR3 is 14 amino acids long. Germline CDR1 is MRHNA and CDR2 is SNTAGT. CDR3 residues: CASSQGTGLDEQFF. For the CDR3, the DNA is TGTGCCAGCAGTCAAGGGACAGGGTTGGATGAGCAGTTCTTC.

This chain links TRBV29-1 with TRBJ1-5; tentative D call: TRBD1 (6 bases). The CDR3 is 12 amino acids. Germline CDR1 is SQVTM and CDR2 is ANQGSEA. V was pared by 7 bases and J by 7 bases, with 14 bases between. The chain's CDR3 is CSARLQGQPQHF. CDR3 DNA sequence: TGCAGCGCCCGTCTACAGGGCCAGCCCCAGCATTTT. Drawing the rest from reference TRBV29-1 and TRBJ1-5, the complete variable domain is SAVISQKPSRDICQRGTSLTIQCQVDSQVTMMFWYRQQPGQSLTLIATANQGSEATYESGFVIDKFPISRPNLTFSTLTVSNMSPEDSSIYLCSARLQGQPQHFGDGTRLSIL.

This clonotype was seen many times. The gene calls are TRBV5-1 and TRBJ1-3, with 11 bases aligning to TRBD1. J lost 0 bases, V lost 4 bases, and 9 bases had no gene match. The germline CDR1 and CDR2 sequences are SGHRS and YFSETQ. This CDR3 is 18 amino acids long. CDR3 nucleotides: TGCGCCAGCAGCCTCGGACAGGGGGCAGGAGGCTCTGGAAACACCATATATTTT. Amino acid sequence: CASSLGQGAGGSGNTIYF.

This clonotype appeared a few times. The V gene is TRBV10-3, the J gene TRBJ2-7; 10 nucleotides agree with TRBD1. CDR1 is ENHRY, CDR2 SYGVKD, per germline. With V trimmed by 2 bases and J by 3 bases, 4 bases remained unmatched. The CDR3 length is 15 residues. This chain's CDR3 is CAISEPGQGRYEQYF. DNA of the CDR3: TGTGCCATCAGTGAGCCGGGACAGGGGCGCTACGAGCAGTACTTC.